These 24 T cell receptor beta chains came from one sample sequenced in a study of cytomegalovirus exposure and HLA in healthy donors. PCR employed 60 Vbeta and 13 Jbeta primers. Only in-frame clones appear in the TCRdb table, and some are missing; sequencing was by immunoSEQ multiplex PCR. The sample has approximately 130,000 clones, over 70% seen once; the top ten hold roughly 3.1%. The specimen sequenced was PBMCs. The receptors shown here come from a man aged 25-45 years in good health and CMV-seronegative.

V and J are TRBV7-2 and TRBJ2-7; D is perhaps TRBD1 (6 bases). The CDR3 loop spans 12 amino acids. Trimming shortened V by 5 bases and J by 4 bases, and 9 bases separated the two germline ends. The germline V gene has CDR1 SGHTA and CDR2 FQGNSA. CDR3 sequence (DNA): TGTGCCAGCAGCGTACAGGGTTACGAGCAGTACTTC. Its translation: CASSVQGYEQYF. Supplemented by reference TRBV7-2 and TRBJ2-7, the full variable domain reads GAGVSQSPSNKVTEKGKDVELRCDPISGHTALYWYRQSLGQGLEFLIYFQGNSAPDKSGLPSDRFSAERTGGSVSTLTIQRTQQEDSAVYLCASSVQGYEQYFGPGTRLTVT.

The table lists this clone with a few counts. This chain connects TRBV2 to TRBJ1-1, with TRBD1 as a possible D gene (5 bases). Germline V gene data show CDR1 as SNHLY and CDR2 as FYNNEI. The V end lost 4 bases, the J end lost 4 bases, and 13 bases lay between the germline ends. The CDR3 runs 14 residues. The CDR3 is CASSALGGTTEAFF. CDR3 in DNA: TGTGCCAGCAGTGCATTGGGGGGAACCACTGAAGCTTTCTTT.

This chain connects TRBV6-5 to TRBJ1-2; D might be TRBD1 (5 bases). V lost 2 bases and J lost 4, with 8 bases in between. This CDR3 has 13 residues. In germline, CDR1 is MNHEY, CDR2 SVGAGI. CDR3 loop: CASSYRDSYGYTF. The CDR3 DNA reads as TGTGCCAGCAGTTACCGCGACAGCTATGGCTACACCTTC.

The J gene is TRBJ2-3, the V gene TRBV5-5; TRBD2 might be the D (6 bases). The ends were cut back, 2 bases at V and 1 base at J, with 11 bases in the middle. The CDR3 is made up of 15 amino acids. From germline, CDR1 is SGHKS and CDR2 YYEKEE (reference sequence). CDR3 loop: CASSFFASGTDTQYF. The CDR3 DNA is TGTGCCAGCAGCTTTTTTGCTAGCGGCACAGATACGCAGTATTTT.

This rearrangement joins TRBV11-3 to TRBJ2-2; 9 positions agree with TRBD2. CDR1 and CDR2 from the germline V gene are SGHNT and YENEEA. This CDR3 has 16 residues. The V gene end was trimmed by 5 bases and the J gene end by 0 bases; junction bases not matched to a gene: 4. The CDR3, as DNA: TGTGCCAGCAGCCCGAGCGGGAGGCCGAACACCGGGGAGCTGTTTTTT. This encodes CASSPSGRPNTGELFF.

This rearrangement joins TRBV5-7 to TRBJ2-1, with 7 bases that match TRBD2. TRBV5-7 is an ORF for which the function is uncertain. There are 15 residues in the CDR3. The junction had 7 bases not matched to a gene; V was cut back by 3 bases and J by 4 bases. The CDR3 nucleotides read TGTGCCAGCAGCTCTTGGCTAGCGGAGTACAATGAGCAGTTCTTC. Its translation is CASSSWLAEYNEQFF.

The rearrangement links TRBV4-3 to TRBJ1-1, with D possibly being TRBD1 (5 bases). Germline lookup yields CDR1 LGHNA and CDR2 YSLEER. Trimming shortened V by 0 bases and J by 5 bases, and 13 bases separated the two germline ends. The CDR3 is made up of 15 amino acids. The CDR3 here is CASSQDRSGGTEAFF. In DNA, the CDR3 is TGCGCCAGCAGCCAAGACAGGAGTGGGGGGACTGAAGCTTTCTTT.

CDR3 coding DNA: TGTGCCAGCAGTTGGCGGACATCAGGGGAGCTGTTTTTT. Encoded protein: CASSWRTSGELFF. The chain has TRBV28 and TRBJ2-2, with D perhaps matching TRBD1 (5 bases). Trimming took 4 bases from V and 8 from J, leaving 11 bases between them. CDR1 is MDHEN, CDR2 SYDVKM, per germline. This CDR3 is 13 amino acids long.

The chain has TRBV6-5 and TRBJ2-1, with 7 nucleotides matching TRBD2. With 7 bases clipped from V and 7 bases from J, the junction kept 10 bases outside the gene matches. The CDR3 length is 14 residues. CDR1 and CDR2 (germline): MNHEY, SVGAGI. Here the CDR3 DNA reads TGTGCCAGCACCGAGAGCGGGGCAAAGAATGAGCAGTTCTTC. Its translation: CASTESGAKNEQFF.

The chain couples TRBV28 to TRBJ1-2; D remains ambiguous. Germline V gene sequence: CDR1 MDHEN, CDR2 SYDVKM. There are 13 residues in the CDR3. Trimming stripped 6 bases from V and 4 bases from J, with 12 bases between. CDR3 residues: CASSPRQFYGYTF. The DNA of the CDR3 is TGTGCCAGCAGCCCTCGACAATTCTATGGCTACACCTTC.

The chain uses TRBV4-2 and TRBJ2-2, with TRBD2 matching 8 bases. This CDR3 is built from 15 residues. V shed 4 bases, J shed 6 bases, and the junction held 7 bases outside the gene matches. Germline V gene sequence: CDR1 LGHNA, CDR2 YNFKEQ. The CDR3 coding sequence is TGTGCCAGCAGCCCCCCCGGGAGGGAAGCCGGGGAGCTGTTTTTT. Protein sequence: CASSPPGREAGELFF.

This chain joins TRBV5-1 and TRBJ2-7, with TRBD2 identical over 7 bases. This CDR3 has 16 amino acids. The V gene's germline CDR1 is SGHRS and CDR2 YFSETQ. J lost 5 bases, V lost 0 bases, and 11 bases had no gene match. The CDR3 bases are TGCGCCAGCAGCTTGGGCAGCGGGGCCGGTCGGAACGAGCAGTACTTC. It codes for CASSLGSGAGRNEQYF.

The V and J genes are TRBV6-5 and TRBJ2-1, with 8 bases matching TRBD2. After removal of 8 bases from V and 10 bases from J, the junction contained 10 bases not matched to a gene. The CDR3 length is 13 residues. Germline V lookup: CDR1 MNHEY, CDR2 SVGAGI. The CDR3: CASSRGGAREQFF. CDR3 DNA sequence: TGTGCCAGCTCTCGGGGGGGGGCGCGAGAGCAGTTCTTC.

The chain carries TRBV7-6 and TRBJ1-2, with a weak D call TRBD1 (5 bases). Germline CDR1 SGHVS, CDR2 FNYEAQ. The CDR3 loop spans 12 amino acids. V was pared by 5 bases and J by 8 bases, with 12 bases between. CDR3 in DNA: TGTGCCAGCAGCCCAACGGGGGAAGGCTACACCTTC. Its protein is CASSPTGEGYTF.

The chain is built from TRBV19 and TRBJ1-1; 7 nucleotides line up with TRBD1. Germline V gives CDR1 LNHDA, CDR2 SQIVND (reference sequence). After removal of 6 bases from V and 1 base from J, the junction contained 5 bases not matched to a gene. CDR3 size: 14 residues. Here the CDR3 reads CASSLGQRNTEAFF. CDR3 in DNA: TGTGCCAGTAGCCTGGGACAGAGGAACACTGAAGCTTTCTTT.

This chain connects TRBV29-1 to TRBJ2-3, with a possible D match to TRBD1 (6 bases). Germline lookup yields CDR1 SQVTM and CDR2 ANQGSEA. The germline V and J ends were trimmed by 3 bases and 3 bases, with 16 bases remaining between them. The CDR3 extends over 15 amino acids. CDR3 nucleotide sequence: TGCAGCGTTGATGGGGGCGCCGAGGGTACAGATACGCAGTATTTT. This translates into CSVDGGAEGTDTQYF.

This rearrangement joins TRBV10-3 to TRBJ2-1; 7 bases line up with TRBD2. Germline CDR1 ENHRY, CDR2 SYGVKD. The length of the CDR3 is 14 residues. J lost 7 bases, V lost 6 bases, and 9 bases had no gene match. The CDR3 DNA follows: TGTGCCATCAGGGGGACTACCCTAGGAAATGAGCAGTTCTTC. Translated, it gives CAIRGTTLGNEQFF.

The chain links TRBV2 to TRBJ1-1; D remains ambiguous. The V gene lost 5 bases and the J gene lost 6 bases, with 10 bases spanning the gap. The CDR3 contains 12 residues. From germline, CDR1 is SNHLY and CDR2 FYNNEI. The DNA for the CDR3 is TGTGCCAGCAGTATGATTGGCCCTGAAGCTTTCTTT. It yields the protein CASSMIGPEAFF. Full variable domain (rest looked up from reference TRBV2 and TRBJ1-1): EPEVTQTPSHQVTQMGQEVILRCVPISNHLYFYWYRQILGQKVEFLVSFYNNEISEKSEIFDDQFSVERPDGSNFTLKIRSTKLEDSAMYFCASSMIGPEAFFGQGTRLTVV.

This clone occurred a few times. Other DNA sequences from this sample encode an identical CDR3 as well. The chain employs TRBV29-1 and TRBJ2-7, with 12 bases fitting TRBD1. V lost 4 bases to trimming and J lost 7 bases; unmatched junction nucleotides: 8. Germline lookup yields CDR1 SQVTM and CDR2 ANQGSEA. The CDR3 runs 14 residues. The CDR3 protein is CSVGPGQGAGEQYF. CDR3 nucleotide sequence: TGCAGCGTTGGACCGGGACAGGGGGCGGGGGAGCAGTACTTC.

The V call is TRBV29-1, the J call TRBJ1-2; no clear D gene. Germline-derived CDR1 and CDR2 are SQVTM and ANQGSEA. Trimming took off 0 bases at V and 5 bases at J, with 10 bases between the two ends. The CDR3 runs to 13 residues. The CDR3 nucleotides read TGCAGCGTTGAAGATCGGCGGACTTATGGCTACACCTTC. Residues: CSVEDRRTYGYTF.

This chain joins TRBV6-5 and TRBJ1-1; TRBD1 might be the D (6 bases). The ends were cut back, 7 bases at V and 1 base at J, with 13 bases in the middle. This CDR3 region has 14 residues. From germline, CDR1 is MNHEY and CDR2 SVGAGI. Here the CDR3 DNA reads TGTGCCAGCAAACTAGGGGGTGCGAACACTGAAGCTTTCTTT. Translating it yields CASKLGGANTEAFF.

The V gene is TRBV5-6, the J gene TRBJ2-3; the D is unclear. The germline gives CDR1 SGHDT, CDR2 YYEEEE. CDR3 length: 11 residues. V was clipped by 2 bases and J by 8 bases, with 6 bases between them. CDR3 sequence: CASSFAGTQYF. CDR3 nucleotides: TGTGCCAGCAGCTTTGCCGGTACGCAGTATTTT.

The rearrangement uses TRBV27 and TRBJ2-1; D is unclear. This CDR3 spans 13 amino acids. Germline-derived CDR1 and CDR2 are MNHEY and SMNVEV (reference sequence). With 6 bases removed from V and 4 bases from J, the gap between germline ends came to 10 bases. The DNA for the CDR3 is TGTGCCAGCAGATCCAGGAAATACAATGAGCAGTTCTTC. Protein product: CASRSRKYNEQFF.

The genes are TRBV10-3 and TRBJ2-7, with a weak D call TRBD1 (5 bases). Trimming stripped 0 bases from V and 0 bases from J, with 12 bases between. The CDR3 contains 16 residues. CDR1 is ENHRY and CDR2 is SYGVKD in the germline V gene. The CDR3 sequence is CAISESNRPGSYEQYF. As DNA, the CDR3 is TGTGCCATCAGTGAGTCGAACAGGCCGGGCTCCTACGAGCAGTACTTC.